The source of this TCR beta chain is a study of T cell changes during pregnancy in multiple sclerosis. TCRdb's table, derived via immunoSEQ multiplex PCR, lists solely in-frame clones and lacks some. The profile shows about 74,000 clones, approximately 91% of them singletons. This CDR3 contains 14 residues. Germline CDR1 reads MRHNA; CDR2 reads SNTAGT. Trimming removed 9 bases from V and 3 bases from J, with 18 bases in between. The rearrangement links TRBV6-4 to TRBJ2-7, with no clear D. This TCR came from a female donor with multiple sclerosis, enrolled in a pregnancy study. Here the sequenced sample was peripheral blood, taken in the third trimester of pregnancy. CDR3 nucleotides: TGTGCCAGGTCGGGTACCCCCGCTGTCTACGAGCAGTACTTC. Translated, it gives CARSGTPAVYEQYF.